One sample yielded the 19 T cell receptor beta chains listed below, sequenced in a study of beta chain features in type 1 diabetes (dated by TCRdb to the late 2010s). Broad study findings and their caveats: Type 1 diabetes patients showed a moderate but significant shortening of TCRB CDR3 length in all four CD4+ subsets.

Their recognized antigens are unknown. The receptor library was made with the immunoSEQ multiplex PCR assay. The entire amount of isolated RNA was reverse transcribed using the High Capacity cDNA Reverse Transcription Kit, so the sequenced TCRB transcripts were expressed ones. TCRdb's version of the immuneACCESS table is confined to in-frame rearrangements and falls short of the full clone set. An unresolved V gene accounts for under half of the shortfall where checked; the remainder is of unknown origin. Within this sample are about 150,000 clones, with approximately 8% of them counted one time only. The ten top clones hold approximately 0.87% of the sample. Sample: central memory CD4+ T cells from blood. The receptors come from a woman between 40 and 50 years old with type 1 diabetes.

The chain couples TRBV28 to TRBJ1-2; possibly TRBD1 for D (6 bases). The CDR3 contains 15 residues. CDR1 is MDHEN and CDR2 is SYDVKM in the germline V gene. V lost 6 bases and J 4 bases, leaving 18 bases between the germline ends. The CDR3 nucleotides are TGTGCCAGCAGCCCTTTAGGGGGACGGTTCTATGGCTACACCTTC. Its protein product is CASSPLGGRFYGYTF.

This clone was seen only a few times. The V call is TRBV6-6, the J call TRBJ2-5; 8 bases agree with TRBD1. The J call is doubtful: the DNA matches TRBJ2-7 better. The germline V gene encodes CDR1 MNHNY and CDR2 SVGAGI (reference sequence). This CDR3 has 13 amino acids. The CDR3 coding sequence is TGTGCCACCGCACCGGACAGGGCTGGCGAGCAGTACTTC. Protein product: CATAPDRAGEQYF.

The V call is TRBV19, the J call TRBJ2-1; 11 positions agree with TRBD1. Losses at the gene ends were 5 bases for V and 9 bases for J; bases not matched to a gene: 6. CDR3 size: 14 residues. The germline CDR1 and CDR2 sequences are LNHDA and SQIVND (reference sequence). CDR3 protein: CASSAGQGAPEQFF. CDR3 nucleotide sequence: TGTGCCAGTAGTGCCGGACAGGGGGCGCCTGAGCAGTTCTTC.

This clone appeared a few times. The chain combines TRBV7-2 with TRBJ2-5; TRBD2 aligns across 8 bases. The trim removed 7 bases at V and 0 bases at J, leaving 7 bases unmatched. Germline V gene sequence: CDR1 SGHTA, CDR2 FQGNSA. The CDR3 contains 15 residues. The DNA of the CDR3 is TGTGCCAGCAATGCCGGGAGGGGTTACCAAGAGACCCAGTACTTC. It codes for CASNAGRGYQETQYF. Together with reference TRBV7-2 and TRBJ2-5, the CDR3 gives the full variable domain: GAGVSQSPSNKVTEKGKDVELRCDPISGHTALYWYRQSLGQGLEFLIYFQGNSAPDKSGLPSDRFSAERTGGSVSTLTIQRTQQEDSAVYLCASNAGRGYQETQYFGPGTRLLVL.

This clone was seen ten or more times. The chain combines TRBV5-4 with TRBJ1-5, with 8 bases lining up with TRBD1. The trim removed 0 bases at V and 9 bases at J, leaving 8 bases unmatched. This CDR3 has 15 residues. Germline CDR1 reads SGHNT; CDR2 reads YYREEE (reference sequence). The CDR3 protein is CASSLDRGALGPQHF. Written as DNA, the CDR3 is TGTGCCAGCAGCTTGGACAGGGGGGCGCTTGGGCCCCAGCATTTT.

This clone was seen more than once but under ten times. This chain uses TRBV19 with TRBJ1-5, with 9 bases that match TRBD1. The CDR3 is 15 residues long. J gave up 3 bases and V 7 bases, and 7 bases lay outside the gene matches. Germline V lookup: CDR1 LNHDA, CDR2 SQIVND (reference sequence). CDR3 sequence reads: CASTRDRDPNQPQHF. The CDR3 DNA reads as TGTGCCAGTACCCGGGACAGGGACCCCAATCAGCCCCAGCATTTT. Based on the CDR3 plus reference TRBV19 and TRBJ1-5, the full variable domain is DGGITQSPKYLFRKEGQNVTLSCEQNLNHDAMYWYRQDPGQGLRLIYYSQIVNDFQKGDIAEGYSVSREKKESFPLTVTSAQKNPTAFYLCASTRDRDPNQPQHFGDGTRLSIL.

This clone was seen a few times. This sequence joins TRBV7-2 and TRBJ1-2; maybe TRBD1 (6 bases). Trimming removed 7 bases at V and 0 bases at J, with 15 bases between. From germline, CDR1 is SGHTA and CDR2 FQGNSA. This CDR3 spans 15 amino acids. CDR3 region: CASNLQDSANYGYTF. The CDR3 nucleotides read TGTGCCAGCAACCTACAGGACAGTGCTAACTATGGCTACACCTTC.

The chain carries TRBV11-3 and TRBJ2-1, with 8 bases identical to TRBD2. CDR3 length: 14 amino acids. The V and J ends lost 1 base and 5 bases, in that order; junction bases with no gene match: 1. Germline V gene lookup returns CDR1 SGHNT and CDR2 YENEEA. CDR3 loop: CASSLAGLDNEQFF. For the CDR3, the DNA is TGTGCCAGCAGCTTAGCGGGACTAGACAATGAGCAGTTCTTC.

The chain uses TRBV30 and TRBJ2-1; a possible D gene is TRBD1 (6 bases). Germline CDR1 reads GTSNPN; CDR2 reads SVGIG (reference sequence). CDR3 length equals 13 residues. Trimming took off 3 bases at V and 9 bases at J, with 15 bases between the two ends. As DNA, the CDR3 is TGTGCCTGGAGCGCCCACTCAGGGGCTGAGCAGTTCTTC. This codes for CAWSAHSGAEQFF. The variable domain in full, with the rest retrieved from reference TRBV30 and TRBJ2-1, is SQTIHQWPATLVQPVGSPLSLECTVEGTSNPNLYWYRQAAGRGLQLLFYSVGIGQISSEVPQNLSASRPQDRQFILSSKKLLLSDSGFYLCAWSAHSGAEQFFGPGTRLTVL.

This clone has just a few counts. The chain uses TRBV6-6 and TRBJ1-5; D unclear. Between the trimmed V and J ends, which lost 8 bases and 1 base, there was a span of 9 bases. There are 13 residues in the CDR3. Per the germline V gene, CDR1 is MNHNY and CDR2 is SVGAGI (reference sequence). The CDR3 loop is CASGDGSNQPQHF. The CDR3 DNA sequence: TGTGCCAGCGGCGACGGGAGCAATCAGCCCCAGCATTTT.

This clone appeared a few times. The chain carries TRBV11-2 and TRBJ2-6, with 9 positions matching TRBD1. CDR1 is SGHAT and CDR2 is FQNNGV in the germline V gene. V trimming: 2 bases; J trimming: 3 bases; junction bases outside the gene matches: 11. This CDR3 has 19 residues. As DNA, the CDR3 is TGTGCCAGCAGCTTACCCCCGGGACAGGGTCCAGGTGGGGCCAACGTCCTGACTTTC. Translation: CASSLPPGQGPGGANVLTF.

Only a few counts were recorded for this clone. This chain uses TRBV10-3 with TRBJ1-2, with 7 bases lining up with TRBD1. J lost 1 base, V lost 6 bases, and 8 bases had no gene match. Germline V gene lookup returns CDR1 ENHRY and CDR2 SYGVKD. This CDR3 spans 15 amino acids. The CDR3 is CAISAGTASNYGYTF. CDR3 nucleotides: TGTGCCATCAGCGCCGGGACAGCGAGTAACTATGGCTACACCTTC.

This clone was seen only a few times. V usage is TRBV7-3 and J usage is TRBJ2-1, with TRBD2 matching 9 bases. The J segment lost 9 bases and the V segment lost 5 bases, leaving 14 bases of the junction unmatched. The CDR3 has 16 residues. CDR1 and CDR2 (germline): SGHTA, FQGTGA. The CDR3 coding sequence is TGTGCCAGCAGCCCAAATAGCGGGGGAGTTTCCGGTGAGCAGTTCTTC. Its protein is CASSPNSGGVSGEQFF.

This clone was seen more than once but under ten times. The V and J genes are TRBV5-1 and TRBJ1-1; D is uncertain. CDR3 length: 13 amino acids. In germline, CDR1 is SGHRS, CDR2 YFSETQ. V lost 3 bases and J 4 bases, leaving 10 bases between the germline ends. Here the CDR3 reads CASSSHFGTEAFF. The CDR3 DNA follows: TGCGCCAGCAGCTCCCACTTCGGCACTGAAGCTTTCTTT.

This clone was recorded a few times. V and J are TRBV7-9 and TRBJ2-5; D perhaps matches TRBD2 (7 bases). The CDR3 has 16 amino acids. Germline-derived CDR1 and CDR2 are SEHNR and FQNEAQ (reference sequence). V shed 4 bases and J shed 0 bases, with 15 bases lying between them. CDR3 DNA: TGTGCCAGCAGCTGGGGGGGCAGGTTGTACCAAGAGACCCAGTACTTC. It specifies CASSWGGRLYQETQYF. Using reference TRBV7-9 and TRBJ2-5 for the parts outside the CDR3, the full variable domain is DTGVSQNPRHKITKRGQNVTFRCDPISEHNRLYWYRQTLGQGPEFLTYFQNEAQLEKSRLLSDRFSAERPKGSFSTLEIQRTEQGDSAMYLCASSWGGRLYQETQYFGPGTRLLVL.

This clone was counted a few times. V gene TRBV7-9 combines with J gene TRBJ2-5; unclear D gene. Germline CDR1 and CDR2: SEHNR and FQNEAQ (reference sequence). The germline V and J ends were trimmed by 0 bases and 9 bases, with 14 bases remaining between them. This CDR3 is 14 amino acids long. CDR3 residues: CASSLAGRAGSQYF. CDR3 coding DNA: TGTGCCAGCAGCTTAGCCGGCCGCGCAGGTTCCCAGTACTTC.

The chain is built from TRBV4-1 and TRBJ2-2; 9 nucleotides agree with TRBD2. CDR3 length equals 16 residues. Germline CDR1 and CDR2: MGHRA and YSYEKL. V was pared by 4 bases and J by 0 bases, with 3 bases of the junction left unmatched. DNA for the CDR3: TGCGCCAGCAGCCTTCGACTAGCGGCGAACACCGGGGAGCTGTTTTTT. Amino acids: CASSLRLAANTGELFF.

This clone has more than one count but fewer than ten. The CDR3 spells CASSLGTGRAFF. Here the CDR3 DNA reads TGTGCCAGCAGTCTCGGGACAGGGCGAGCTTTCTTT. The chain links TRBV27 to TRBJ1-1, with 9 bases aligning to TRBD1. The length of the CDR3 is 12 residues. Germline CDR1 is MNHEY and CDR2 is SMNVEV (reference sequence). V was pared by 5 bases and J by 10 bases, with 5 bases of the junction left unmatched.

The chain couples TRBV4-1 to TRBJ2-2; 7 positions match TRBD1. The V and J ends lost 1 base and 2 bases, in that order; junction bases with no gene match: 10. This CDR3 region has 18 residues. Germline lookup yields CDR1 MGHRA and CDR2 YSYEKL. The CDR3 nucleotides are TGCGCCAGCAGCCAAGTTTGGTTCGGGACAGTCAACACCGGGGAGCTGTTTTTT. Translating it yields CASSQVWFGTVNTGELFF.